The 17 T cell receptor beta chains reported below all come from one sample, sequenced in a study of blood T cell repertoires in COVID-19. Assay used: immunoSEQ multiplex PCR; TCRdb lists only in-frame clones, some missing. Found here are about 190,000 clones, roughly 88% of them singletons; the top ten hold approximately 4%. Source material: peripheral blood. The receptors derive from a woman in her 30s with acute or convalescent COVID-19.

The V gene is TRBV29-1, the J gene TRBJ2-7, with D maybe TRBD1 (6 bases). The CDR3 has 14 amino acids. Germline V gene sequence: CDR1 SQVTM, CDR2 ANQGSEA. V gave up 4 bases and J gave up 0 bases, with 13 bases separating them. For the CDR3, the DNA is TGCAGCGTTGGACAGGAGCCCAACTCCTACGAGCAGTACTTC. The encoded protein is CSVGQEPNSYEQYF.

The chain links TRBV27 to TRBJ1-3; TRBD1 agrees at 7 bases. Germline values: CDR1 MNHEY, CDR2 SMNVEV (reference sequence). Unmatched junction bases numbered 8, after V lost 5 bases and J lost 7 bases. This CDR3 comprises 14 residues. CDR3 sequence: CASSHTGAFNTIYF. The DNA of the CDR3 is TGTGCCAGCAGTCATACAGGGGCGTTCAACACCATATATTTT.

V gene TRBV5-5 combines with J gene TRBJ2-7; D call uncertain. This CDR3 spans 15 amino acids. The germline CDR1 and CDR2 sequences are SGHKS and YYEKEE (reference sequence). Deletions cut 0 bases from V and 0 bases from J, with 10 bases between. The CDR3 coding sequence is TGTGCCAGCAGCTTGGTCCAGCCTAGCTCCTACGAGCAGTACTTC. Translating it yields CASSLVQPSSYEQYF.

The chain employs TRBV19 and TRBJ2-7; 7 nucleotides agree with TRBD2. In germline, CDR1 is LNHDA, CDR2 SQIVND (reference sequence). This CDR3 contains 14 residues. V trimming: 3 bases; J trimming: 5 bases; junction bases outside the gene matches: 7. The chain's CDR3 is CASSIWGGFDEQYF. CDR3 coding DNA: TGTGCCAGTAGTATCTGGGGGGGATTCGACGAGCAGTACTTC.

J is TRBJ1-3 and V is TRBV6-5; D might be TRBD1 (5 bases). Germline values: CDR1 MNHEY, CDR2 SVGAGI. The V end lost 0 bases, the J end lost 10 bases, and 16 bases lay between the germline ends. The CDR3 runs to 15 residues. The CDR3 nucleotides are TGTGCCAGCAGTTACTCGCCGGCGGGGACGGGAACCATATATTTT. It specifies CASSYSPAGTGTIYF.

The V call is TRBV30, the J call TRBJ1-1; TRBD1 aligns across 8 bases. CDR3 length equals 16 residues. Unmatched junction bases numbered 11, after V lost 0 bases and J lost 5 bases. CDR1 and CDR2 from the germline V gene are GTSNPN and SVGIG (reference sequence). CDR3 sequence reads: CAWSVLIGQGATEAFF. The CDR3 region has the DNA TGTGCCTGGAGTGTACTTATCGGGCAGGGGGCGACTGAAGCTTTCTTT.

The chain has TRBV7-9 and TRBJ1-4; 7 nucleotides agree with TRBD1. The CDR3 spans 15 residues. The germline V gene has CDR1 SEHNR and CDR2 FQNEAQ (reference sequence). J lost 4 bases, V lost 5 bases, and 7 bases had no gene match. CDR3 in DNA: TGTGCCAGCAGCCAACAGGGGTCCGATAATGAAAAACTGTTTTTT. Translating gives CASSQQGSDNEKLFF.

The gene calls are TRBV7-6 and TRBJ2-5, with 11 bases fitting TRBD2. Germline lookup yields CDR1 SGHVS and CDR2 FNYEAQ. Trimming removed 2 bases from V and 5 bases from J; junction bases left unmatched: 7. This CDR3 comprises 16 residues. The CDR3 DNA is TGTGCCAGCAGCTTATATGCACTAGCGGGAGTGGAGACCCAGTACTTC. Its protein product is CASSLYALAGVETQYF.

The chain is built from TRBV5-1 and TRBJ1-1; TRBD1 matches 9 bases. CDR1 SGHRS and CDR2 YFSETQ come from the germline V gene. The CDR3 covers 17 residues. After removal of 2 bases from V and 6 bases from J, the junction contained 14 bases not matched to a gene. Here the CDR3 reads CASSLTGGILVNAEAFF. The CDR3 nucleotides are TGCGCCAGCAGCTTAACAGGGGGCATTTTGGTCAACGCTGAAGCTTTCTTT.

This clone showed up just once. The V and J genes are TRBV4-1 and TRBJ2-6; D call uncertain. The length of the CDR3 is 19 residues. Looked up from germline, CDR1 is MGHRA and CDR2 is YSYEKL. CDR3 in amino acids: CPTPHDRVLPLSGANVLTF. In nucleotides, the CDR3 is TGCCCCACCCCCCACGACCGGGTCCTCCCGCTCTCTGGGGCCAACGTCCTGACTTTC.

This sequence joins TRBV13 and TRBJ2-3, with a tentative D call TRBD2 (6 bases). The V gene lost 4 bases and the J gene lost 4 bases, with 15 bases spanning the gap. In germline, CDR1 is PRHDT, CDR2 FYEKMQ (reference sequence). The CDR3 has 15 residues. The DNA for the CDR3 is TGTGCCAGCAGCTCGGGACGGAGGGGTTCAGATACGCAGTATTTT. Protein: CASSSGRRGSDTQYF.

This clone was counted a single time. The CDR3 DNA reads as TGTGCCTGGAGTGGTGAAGGAGGCGCAGATACGCAGTATTTT. It specifies CAWSGEGGADTQYF. The genes are TRBV30 and TRBJ2-3; maybe TRBD2 (5 bases). The CDR3 covers 14 residues. The germline V and J ends were trimmed by 1 base and 4 bases, with 12 bases remaining between them. Germline V gene lookup returns CDR1 GTSNPN and CDR2 SVGIG (reference sequence).

The chain recombines TRBV5-6 with TRBJ1-6; maybe TRBD1 (5 bases). Germline V gives CDR1 SGHDT, CDR2 YYEEEE. The CDR3 contains 18 residues. V was trimmed by 0 bases and J by 0 bases, leaving 13 bases between them. CDR3 DNA sequence: TGTGCCAGCAGCTTGGCCCAGGGAGGGAGCTCCTATAATTCACCCCTCCACTTT. Protein sequence: CASSLAQGGSSYNSPLHF.

J is TRBJ2-1 and V is TRBV5-6; 7 nucleotides line up with TRBD2. This CDR3 is built from 16 residues. The trim removed 4 bases at V and 1 base at J, leaving 8 bases unmatched. Germline CDR1 is SGHDT and CDR2 is YYEEEE. CDR3 protein: CASSRKAGISYNEQFF. In DNA form, the CDR3 reads TGTGCCAGCAGCCGGAAAGCGGGGATTTCCTACAATGAGCAGTTCTTC.

This clone is a singleton in its sample. The chain links TRBV18 to TRBJ1-1; 7 bases line up with TRBD1. Losses at the gene ends were 3 bases for V and 0 bases for J; bases not matched to a gene: 10. The CDR3 has 17 amino acids. Germline V lookup: CDR1 KGHSH, CDR2 LQKENI. CDR3 DNA sequence: TGTGCCAGCTCACCGGAACAGGGGTTCCCCTTGAACACTGAAGCTTTCTTT. Translation gives CASSPEQGFPLNTEAFF.

This chain connects TRBV5-5 to TRBJ1-2; 7 bases align to TRBD1. The J segment lost 5 bases and the V segment lost 9 bases, leaving 10 bases of the junction unmatched. The CDR3 covers 13 residues. Per the germline V gene, CDR1 is SGHKS and CDR2 is YYEKEE (reference sequence). The CDR3 loop is CATSGTVGYGYTF. In DNA form, the CDR3 reads TGTGCCACGTCCGGGACAGTGGGGTATGGCTACACCTTC.

This clone has just a few counts. The chain couples TRBV3-1 (or the pseudogene TRBV3-2) to TRBJ2-3, with D maybe TRBD2 (5 bases). V lost 4 bases to trimming and J lost 7 bases, with 21 bases between them. The CDR3 is 16 amino acids. Germline CDR1 reads LGHDT; CDR2 reads YNNKEL (reference sequence). The DNA for the CDR3 is TGTGCCAGCAGCCGAAGAGATGGCGGGTTGTGGAATACGCAGTATTTT. Translated, it gives CASSRRDGGLWNTQYF.